This TCR beta chain stems from a study of T cell repertoires in cytomegalovirus infection. Study-level information: Evidence of both CMV infection and a matching HLA type came from public TCR beta signatures.

From the reads, TCRdb called clonotypes with MiXCR, one entry per CDR3 protein. The data contain about 310,000 distinct CDR3 sequences, roughly 25% of them seen just once; the ten biggest clones take up approximately 12%. The CDR3 length is 14 residues. Trimming shortened V by 3 bases and J by 4 bases, and 12 bases separated the two germline ends. Study-wide findings and caveats: There were HLA-C-restricted CMV-specific TCR beta clonotypes dominating the ex vivo response.

As regards this clonotype: Its antigen is still unknown.

J is TRBJ2-5 and V is TRBV12-3 or TRBV12-4; D may be TRBD2 (6 bases). The sample in question was cultured PBMCs, obtained from culture after CMV antigen stimulation. This TCR derives from a human donor in good health (CMV status not recorded). Some clones in this sample may be carry-over from other donors' samples. CDR3 coding DNA: TGTGCCAGCAGTTTTGGGGGGTTTATAGAGACCCAGTACTTC. It is translated as CASSFGGFIETQYF.